One sample yielded the 6 T cell receptor beta chains listed below, sequenced in a study of T-cell reconstitution after alpha-beta-depleted transplantation in children. As it was prepared, the TCRbeta library received unique molecular identifiers. MiXCR was run by TCRdb on the PCR reads, yielding one entry per CDR3 protein. The sample lists about 540,000 distinct CDR3 sequences, about 18% occurring once. The sequencing here drew on PBMCs from the stem cell graft donor, taken from the stem cell graft. The receptors stem from a human donor who donated a stem cell graft to a child with acute lymphoblastic leukemia.

The genes are TRBV5-1 and TRBJ2-3; the D gene could be TRBD1 or TRBD2 (5 bases each). Trimming left V 3 bases short and J 6 bases short, with 14 bases between. This CDR3 is 14 amino acids long. Germline V gene lookup returns CDR1 SGHRS and CDR2 YFSETQ. CDR3 nucleotide sequence: TGCGCCAGCAGCTGGGACGACTCCGGCGATACGCAGTATTTT. Amino acids: CASSWDDSGDTQYF. The full variable domain, rest sourced from reference TRBV5-1 and TRBJ2-3, is KAGVTQTPRYLIKTRGQQVTLSCSPISGHRSVSWYQQTPGQGLQFLFEYFSETQRNKGNFPGRFSGRQFSNSRSEMNVSTLELGDSALYLCASSWDDSGDTQYFGPGTRLTVL.

The gene calls are TRBV19 and TRBJ2-7; D is undetermined. From germline, CDR1 is LNHDA and CDR2 SQIVND (reference sequence). The CDR3 contains 13 residues. V was trimmed by 5 bases and J by 3 bases, leaving 11 bases between them. CDR3 region: CASSPGLYYEQYF. In nucleotides, the CDR3 is TGTGCCAGTAGTCCCGGGCTATACTACGAGCAGTACTTC.

This clonotype was recorded a few times. This chain joins TRBV13 and TRBJ2-7, with 7 positions matching TRBD1. The CDR3 loop spans 14 amino acids. The ends lost 5 bases at V and 2 bases at J; junction bases unmatched: 6. Germline V CDR1 and CDR2: PRHDT, FYEKMQ (reference sequence). CDR3 DNA: TGTGCCAGCAGCGTGACAGGGACCCCCTACGAGCAGTACTTC. Translating it yields CASSVTGTPYEQYF.

This clonotype was seen a few times. J is TRBJ2-3 and V is TRBV20-1, with 9 bases fitting TRBD2. Germline-derived CDR1 and CDR2 are DFQATT and SNEGSKA (reference sequence). The CDR3 spans 17 residues. V shed 2 bases and J 0 bases; nucleotides not matched to a gene: 9. The CDR3 spells CSARRQAGGGSTDTQYF. CDR3 sequence (DNA): TGCAGTGCTAGACGGCAAGCGGGAGGCGGGAGCACAGATACGCAGTATTTT.

The chain recombines TRBV3-1 with TRBJ2-1; 7 bases align to TRBD2. In germline, CDR1 is LGHDT, CDR2 YNNKEL (reference sequence). CDR3 size: 14 residues. The J segment lost 8 bases and the V segment lost 3 bases, leaving 7 bases of the junction unmatched. In DNA, the CDR3 is TGTGCCAGCAGCCACCAACTAGCGAGCGATGAGCAGTTCTTC. This translates into CASSHQLASDEQFF.

J is TRBJ2-7 and V is TRBV27; 7 bases agree with TRBD1. This CDR3 is built from 15 residues. Germline V lookup: CDR1 MNHEY, CDR2 SMNVEV (reference sequence). Trimming cost V 7 bases and J 2 bases; bases outside gene matches: 11. CDR3: CASTRGGGLAYEQYF. CDR3 in DNA: TGTGCCAGCACCCGAGGGGGCGGGCTTGCCTACGAGCAGTACTTC.